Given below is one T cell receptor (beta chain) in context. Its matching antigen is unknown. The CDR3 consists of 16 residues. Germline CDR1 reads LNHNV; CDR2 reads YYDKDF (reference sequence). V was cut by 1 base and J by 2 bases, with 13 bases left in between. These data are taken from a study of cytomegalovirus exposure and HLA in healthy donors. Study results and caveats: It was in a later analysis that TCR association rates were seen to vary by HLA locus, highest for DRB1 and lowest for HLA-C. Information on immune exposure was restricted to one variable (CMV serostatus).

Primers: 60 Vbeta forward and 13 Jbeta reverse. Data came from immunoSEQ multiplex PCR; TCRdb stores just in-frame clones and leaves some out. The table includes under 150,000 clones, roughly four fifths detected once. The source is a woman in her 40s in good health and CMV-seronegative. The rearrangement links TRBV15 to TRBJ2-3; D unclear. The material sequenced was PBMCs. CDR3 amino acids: CATSRGGTTNTDTQYF. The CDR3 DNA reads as TGTGCCACCAGCAGAGGAGGTACCACGAACACAGATACGCAGTATTTT.